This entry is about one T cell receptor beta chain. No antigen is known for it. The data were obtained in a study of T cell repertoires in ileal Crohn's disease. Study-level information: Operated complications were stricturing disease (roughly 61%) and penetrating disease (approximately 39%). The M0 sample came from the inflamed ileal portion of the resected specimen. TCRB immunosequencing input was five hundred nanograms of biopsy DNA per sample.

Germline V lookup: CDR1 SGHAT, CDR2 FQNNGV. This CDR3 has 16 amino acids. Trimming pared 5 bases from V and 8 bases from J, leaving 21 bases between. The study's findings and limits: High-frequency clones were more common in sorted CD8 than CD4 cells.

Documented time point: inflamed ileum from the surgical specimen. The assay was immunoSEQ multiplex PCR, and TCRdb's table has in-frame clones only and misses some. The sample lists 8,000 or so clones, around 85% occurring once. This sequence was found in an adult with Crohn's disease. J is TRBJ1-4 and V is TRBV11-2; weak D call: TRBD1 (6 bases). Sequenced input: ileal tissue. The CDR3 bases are TGTGCCAGCAGCAAGATAAAACAGGGAGTAGGGGAAAAACTGTTTTTT. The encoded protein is CASSKIKQGVGEKLFF.